Listed below are T cell receptor beta chains from one sample, sequenced in a study of blood T cell repertoires in COVID-19. Only in-frame clones appear in the TCRdb table, and some are missing; sequencing was by immunoSEQ multiplex PCR. The repertoire consists of approximately 230,000 clones, with 70% to 85% occurring once and the leading ten covering about 15%. The sequencing input was PBMCs or T cells enriched from blood (not recorded which). The origin of the receptors is a man aged 35-49 years who had recovered from COVID-19. Each CDR3 is given with its conserved first and last residue. A D gene is named only where the DNA matches it firmly.

>TRBJ1-2|-|TRBV7-2
CASSLDSMSYGYTF
>TRBJ2-1|TRBD2|TRBV27
CASRRVRTSDNEQFF
>TRBJ2-1|-|TRBV5-5
CASSLSAASSYNEQFF
>TRBJ1-1|-|TRBV11-2
CASSLTTTGHEAFF
>TRBJ1-3|TRBD1|TRBV5-1
CASSLGDRKGNTIYF
>TRBJ1-5|TRBD1|TRBV18
CASSLTGGIDWSNQPQHF
>TRBJ2-3|-|TRBV5-5
CASSHDSGADTQYF
>TRBJ1-4|-|TRBV6-5
CASYATNEKLFF
>TRBJ2-7|TRBD1|TRBV7-3
CASSRQGGAQYEQYF
>TRBJ1-1|-|TRBV5-4
CASSPPAGTEAFF
>TRBJ1-2|-|TRBV24-1
CATSDSRVGVYGYTF
>TRBJ1-3|TRBD1|TRBV11-1
CASSNLGTASGNTIYF
>TRBJ1-5|-|TRBV5-8
CASSPWRPQPQHF
>TRBJ1-1|TRBD1|TRBV19
CASSDRDRTEAFF
>TRBJ1-6|-|TRBV7-2
CASSSLGSPLHF
>TRBJ1-1|TRBD1|TRBV5-1
CASSLGGTGGYTEAFF
>TRBJ1-1|-|TRBV21-1
CASSKIGPSHSNTEAFF
>TRBJ2-7|-|TRBV28
CASSLRAYEQYF
>TRBJ2-3|-|TRBV5-1
CASKGKDRFTDTQYF
>TRBJ1-2|-|TRBV28
CASSLGLASPYGYTF
>TRBJ1-6|TRBD1|TRBV7-6
CASSSDRGNSPLHF
>TRBJ1-6|-|TRBV7-9
CASSLGLSSPLHF
>TRBJ2-1|-|TRBV27
CASSLFSPPYNEQFF
>TRBJ1-5|-|TRBV12-3/TRBV12-4
CASSSRDYQPQHF
>TRBJ1-1|TRBD1|TRBV27
CASSPRDRARLTNTEAFF
>TRBJ1-1|-|TRBV7-9
CASSQNMNTEAFF
>TRBJ2-3|-|TRBV11-2
CASVPRWGRTQYF
>TRBJ1-5|-|TRBV19
CASSIEGLSNQPQHF
>TRBJ1-3|-|TRBV19
CASSKTFGNTIYF
>TRBJ1-1|-|TRBV7-2
CASSLDESTEAFF
>TRBJ2-1|-|TRBV28
CASSLYNFGGSSYNEQFF
>TRBJ2-4|-|TRBV12-3/TRBV12-4
CASSLQGNIQYF
>TRBJ2-3|-|TRBV7-2
CASSPAVGMITDTQYF
>TRBJ2-4|-|TRBV2
CASSVGRAKNIQYF
>TRBJ1-2|-|TRBV29-1
CSVETTGRYGYTF
>TRBJ1-6|-|TRBV6-5
CASSSVGQGNSPLHF
>TRBJ2-6|-|TRBV18
CASSPLISGANVLTF
>TRBJ1-5|-|TRBV28
CASMSGGNQPQHF
>TRBJ2-1|TRBD2|TRBV6-5
CASNVAGGIYNEQFF
>TRBJ2-1|TRBD2|TRBV7-9
CASARLAGNNEQFF
>TRBJ2-7|-|TRBV7-9
CASRPRSFGYEQYF
>TRBJ1-5|-|TRBV11-1
CASSSTEGQPQHF
>TRBJ2-2|-|TRBV24-1
CATSDPRGATGELFF
>TRBJ1-4|-|TRBV5-1
CASSVGGKAGGEKLFF